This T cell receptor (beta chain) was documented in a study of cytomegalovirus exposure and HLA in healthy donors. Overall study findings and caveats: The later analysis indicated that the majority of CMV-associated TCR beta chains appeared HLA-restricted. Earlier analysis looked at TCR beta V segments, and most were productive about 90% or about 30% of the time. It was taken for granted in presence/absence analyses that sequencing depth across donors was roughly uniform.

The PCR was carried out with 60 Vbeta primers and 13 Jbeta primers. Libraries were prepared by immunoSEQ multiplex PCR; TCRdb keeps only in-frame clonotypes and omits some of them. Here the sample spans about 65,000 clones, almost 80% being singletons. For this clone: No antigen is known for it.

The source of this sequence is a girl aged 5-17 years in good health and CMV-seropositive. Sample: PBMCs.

CDR3 in amino acids: CASSTGYTEAFF. CDR3 sequence (DNA): TGCGCCAGCTCCACAGGGTACACTGAAGCTTTCTTT. This sequence joins TRBV5-1 and TRBJ1-1, with a possible D match to TRBD1 (6 bases). CDR1 is SGHRS and CDR2 is YFSETQ in the germline V gene. This CDR3 is built from 12 residues. V lost 7 bases and J 3 bases, leaving 10 bases between the germline ends.